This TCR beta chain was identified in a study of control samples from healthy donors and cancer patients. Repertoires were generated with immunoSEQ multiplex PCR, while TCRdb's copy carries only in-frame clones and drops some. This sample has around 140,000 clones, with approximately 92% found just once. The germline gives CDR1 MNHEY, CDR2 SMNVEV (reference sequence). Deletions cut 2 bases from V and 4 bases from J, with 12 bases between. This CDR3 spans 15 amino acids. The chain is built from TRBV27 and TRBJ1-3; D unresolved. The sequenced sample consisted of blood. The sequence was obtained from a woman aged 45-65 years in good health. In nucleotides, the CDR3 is TGTGCCAGCAGTTTAGAGGGTCCCTCCGGAAACACCATATATTTT. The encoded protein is CASSLEGPSGNTIYF.